These 18 T cell receptor beta chains were sequenced from one sample in a study of identical twins. TCRdb used MiXCR to reprocess the 5' RACE reads, holding one entry per CDR3 protein. The repertoire holds some 500,000 distinct CDR3 sequences, roughly an eighth seen once, with about 0.94% in the top ten. These records were also assigned to another study, of yellow fever vaccine responses in identical twins.

Sequencing used CD4+ T cells sorted from blood. The source is a woman aged 18-29 years in good health.

This clonotype was seen only a few times. The rearrangement links TRBV6-1 to TRBJ2-7; D perhaps matches TRBD1 (6 bases). Trimming left V 7 bases short and J 1 base short, with 14 bases between. This CDR3 spans 14 amino acids. The V gene's germline CDR1 is MNHNS and CDR2 SASEGT. The CDR3 nucleotides read TGTGCCAGCACCCAGGGGTTGGGTTCCTACGAGCAGTACTTC. It specifies CASTQGLGSYEQYF.

This clonotype was seen only a few times. The chain is built from TRBV2 and TRBJ2-7, with a tentative D call TRBD1 (6 bases). Germline-derived CDR1 and CDR2 are SNHLY and FYNNEI. The CDR3 spans 15 residues. V shed 5 bases and J shed 3 bases, with 17 bases lying between them. The CDR3 DNA follows: TGTGCCAGCAGTCAAAGCCCGACAGGAATCTACGAGCAGTACTTC. As protein: CASSQSPTGIYEQYF.

This clonotype was found many times. This CDR3 is CASSYGGQETQYF. As DNA, the CDR3 is TGTGCCAGCAGTTATGGGGGCCAAGAGACCCAGTACTTC. The chain links TRBV6-6 to TRBJ2-5; TRBD1 or TRBD2 may be the D gene (5 bases each). Deletions cut 3 bases from V and 1 base from J, with 6 bases between. CDR3 length: 13 amino acids. Germline CDR1 MNHNY, CDR2 SVGAGI (reference sequence).

The chain uses TRBV7-2 and TRBJ2-7; D may be TRBD1 or TRBD2 (6 bases each). This CDR3 contains 17 residues. Germline V lookup: CDR1 SGHTA, CDR2 FQGNSA. Trimming stripped 0 bases from V and 2 bases from J, with 17 bases between. Here the CDR3 DNA reads TGTGCCAGCAGCTTAGCCCCTAGTAGGGGGGCTACCTACGAGCAGTACTTC. It translates to CASSLAPSRGATYEQYF.

In this sample, this clonotype turned up a few times. The chain recombines TRBV5-1 with TRBJ2-7, with TRBD2 matching over 8 bases. The germline V gene has CDR1 SGHRS and CDR2 YFSETQ. The CDR3 has 12 amino acids. V shed 6 bases, J shed 6 bases, and the junction held 5 bases outside the gene matches. The CDR3 nucleotides are TGCGCCAGCACCGGGGGGGGGAGCGAGCAGTACTTC. It yields the protein CASTGGGSEQYF.

Only a few counts were recorded for this clonotype. The chain recombines TRBV7-3 with TRBJ1-2, with 12 bases lining up with TRBD1. In germline, CDR1 is SGHTA, CDR2 FQGTGA. The CDR3 length is 15 residues. V trimming: 3 bases; J trimming: 7 bases; junction bases outside the gene matches: 6. The CDR3 coding sequence is TGTGCCAGCAGCTTCTCCCCGGGACAGGGGGCTGGCTACACCTTC. The encoded protein is CASSFSPGQGAGYTF.

The rearrangement uses TRBV19 and TRBJ2-4, with TRBD1 matching over 8 bases. The CDR3 is made up of 18 amino acids. V was pared by 4 bases and J by 7 bases, with 18 bases of the junction left unmatched. The germline gives CDR1 LNHDA, CDR2 SQIVND (reference sequence). The CDR3 region is CASSTSGTGPSGSNIQYF. The DNA of the CDR3 is TGTGCCAGTAGTACATCCGGGACAGGACCCTCGGGATCGAACATTCAGTACTTC.

The chain employs TRBV10-3 and TRBJ2-2; D not certain. V was pared by 5 bases and J by 1 base, with 2 bases between. The germline CDR1 and CDR2 sequences are ENHRY and SYGVKD. The CDR3 contains 12 residues. The CDR3 reads CAISRNTGELFF. CDR3 nucleotides: TGTGCCATCAGTAGGAACACCGGGGAGCTGTTTTTT.

The chain carries TRBV5-1 and TRBJ2-3; 7 bases fit TRBD2. Germline CDR1 and CDR2: SGHRS and YFSETQ. The CDR3 extends over 15 amino acids. J lost 6 bases, V lost 1 base, and 8 bases had no gene match. The CDR3 sequence: CASSLRGLGSDTQYF. CDR3 nucleotide sequence: TGCGCCAGCAGCTTGAGAGGACTAGGGAGTGATACGCAGTATTTT.

This clonotype was observed at least ten times. Mismatch with germline at one junction end may stem from a read error. The V gene is TRBV29-1, the J gene TRBJ2-1; possibly TRBD2 for D (5 bases). The CDR3 covers 14 residues. Germline loops: CDR1 SQVTM, CDR2 ANQGSEA. The CDR3 region is CSVEAVSSYNEQFF. Here the CDR3 DNA reads TGCAGCGTAGAAGCGGTAAGCTCCTACAATGAGCAGTTCTTC.

This clonotype was observed a few times. In DNA form, the CDR3 reads TGCAGTGCTCCTCCGAGCACCAAGGCGTACGAGCAGTACTTC. It codes for CSAPPSTKAYEQYF. V gene TRBV20-1 combines with J gene TRBJ2-7; D is uncertain. Germline values: CDR1 DFQATT, CDR2 SNEGSKA (reference sequence). The CDR3 loop spans 14 amino acids. Trimming removed 5 bases from V and 4 bases from J, with 18 bases in between.

In this sample, this clonotype turned up many times. The junction differs from germline at one of its ends, possibly a read error. The J gene is TRBJ2-5, the V gene TRBV5-1, with a possible D match to TRBD2 (5 bases). In germline, CDR1 is SGHRS, CDR2 YFSETQ. The CDR3 runs 12 residues. The CDR3 nucleotides are TGTGCCAGCAGTTTGGACTTAGAGACCCAGTACTTC. Protein sequence: CASSLDLETQYF.

In this sample, this clonotype turned up many times. The genes are TRBV12-3 or TRBV12-4 and TRBJ1-4, with D hard to call. Deletions cut 3 bases from V and 8 bases from J, with 10 bases between. The CDR3 consists of 13 residues. CDR3 DNA: TGTGCCAGCAGTTTTCGGGGTTGGGAAAAACTGTTTTTT. It translates to CASSFRGWEKLFF.

The gene calls are TRBV28 and TRBJ1-4; D uncertain. Deletions cut 5 bases from V and 6 bases from J, with 7 bases between. The germline CDR1 and CDR2 sequences are MDHEN and SYDVKM. The CDR3 covers 12 residues. Here the CDR3 DNA reads TGTGCCAGCAGTACAGTTTATGAAAAACTGTTTTTT. Translation gives CASSTVYEKLFF.

J is TRBJ1-2 and V is TRBV25-1; D unresolved. This CDR3 comprises 12 residues. The V gene's germline CDR1 is MGHDK and CDR2 SYGVNS. Trimming took 7 bases from V and 4 from J, leaving 10 bases between them. CDR3 DNA sequence: TGTGCCAGCAAGGATCTGTTCTATGGCTACACCTTC. Its protein product is CASKDLFYGYTF.

The chain joins TRBV3-1 to TRBJ2-1, with D perhaps TRBD1 (5 bases). CDR1 and CDR2 (germline): LGHDT, YNNKEL (reference sequence). Trimming took 5 bases from V and 7 from J, leaving 9 bases between them. The length of the CDR3 is 12 residues. The CDR3 DNA reads TGTGCCAGCAGCTCACAGGCAAATGAGCAGTTCTTC. Amino acids: CASSSQANEQFF.

The chain links TRBV27 to TRBJ2-7; 7 positions match TRBD1. CDR3 size: 15 residues. V shed 6 bases and J 0 bases; nucleotides not matched to a gene: 8. CDR1 is MNHEY and CDR2 is SMNVEV in the germline V gene (reference sequence). CDR3 loop: CASRDGQESSYEQYF. The CDR3 coding sequence is TGTGCCAGCAGAGACGGACAGGAGAGCTCCTACGAGCAGTACTTC.

This clonotype has only a few counts. This rearrangement joins TRBV2 to TRBJ2-1; D not certain. Between the trimmed V and J ends, which lost 3 bases and 6 bases, there was a span of 6 bases. Germline V gene lookup returns CDR1 SNHLY and CDR2 FYNNEI. This CDR3 has 12 residues. CDR3 region: CASSDRANEQFF. Here the CDR3 DNA reads TGTGCCAGCAGTGACAGAGCCAATGAGCAGTTCTTC.